A single sample gave rise to the 22 T cell receptor beta chains below, sequenced in a study of T cell responses to AZD1222 COVID-19 vaccine. Data came from immunoSEQ multiplex PCR; TCRdb stores just in-frame clones and leaves some out. The table lists about 120,000 clones, roughly 87% of them singletons. Sequenced here: peripheral blood, sampled on day 0 of AZD1222 vaccination. The origin of the receptors is an adult in good health.

The chain carries TRBV24-1 and TRBJ2-1; 8 nucleotides align to TRBD2. Trimming cost V 5 bases and J 6 bases; bases outside gene matches: 11. The CDR3 is made up of 16 amino acids. Per the germline V gene, CDR1 is KGHDR and CDR2 is SFDVKD. CDR3 nucleotide sequence: TGTGCCACCAGTGGCGCCGGGAGGGCCACGGGCAATGAGCAGTTCTTC. It specifies CATSGAGRATGNEQFF.

This chain uses TRBV6-5 with TRBJ2-1; unclear D gene. V lost 2 bases to trimming and J lost 2 bases, with 13 bases between them. The CDR3 runs to 16 residues. From germline, CDR1 is MNHEY and CDR2 SVGAGI. CDR3 sequence: CASSYRTNLPYNEQFF. As DNA, the CDR3 is TGTGCCAGCAGTTACAGGACCAATCTCCCCTACAATGAGCAGTTCTTC.

In this sample, this clone turned up once. The V and J genes are TRBV14 and TRBJ2-7, with D possibly matching TRBD1 (6 bases). CDR1 is SGHDN and CDR2 is FVKESK in the germline V gene. Trimming cost V 5 bases and J 2 bases, with 19 bases left between them. This CDR3 spans 16 amino acids. CDR3 sequence (DNA): TGTGCCAGCAGCGAGACAGGAAGGGGGAACCCCTACGAGCAGTACTTC. Protein product: CASSETGRGNPYEQYF.

The chain links TRBV4-1 to TRBJ2-3, with D possibly matching TRBD2 (5 bases). The ends were cut back, 2 bases at V and 1 base at J, with 10 bases in the middle. CDR3 length: 15 residues. Germline values: CDR1 MGHRA, CDR2 YSYEKL. The DNA for the CDR3 is TGCGCCAGCAGCCAAAGCGAGCGGCGCACAGATACGCAGTATTTT. The encoded protein is CASSQSERRTDTQYF.

This rearrangement joins TRBV3-1 (or the pseudogene TRBV3-2) to TRBJ2-7, with a weak D call TRBD1 (6 bases). The CDR3 sequence is 20 residues long. Germline loops: CDR1 LGHDT, CDR2 YNNKEL (reference sequence). V lost 0 bases and J lost 4, with 28 bases in between. CDR3 region: CASSQDPLDSNTNTYYEQYF. The CDR3 DNA reads as TGTGCCAGCAGCCAAGATCCCCTGGACAGTAATACGAATACCTATTACGAGCAGTACTTC.

The rearrangement uses TRBV5-4 and TRBJ2-7; tentative D call: TRBD1 (6 bases). CDR3 length: 13 residues. The ends were cut back, 4 bases at V and 2 bases at J, with 10 bases in the middle. Per germline, CDR1 SGHNT and CDR2 YYREEE (reference sequence). The CDR3 sequence: CASSTDSPYEQYF. For the CDR3, the DNA is TGTGCCAGCAGCACGGACAGCCCCTACGAGCAGTACTTC.

This clone appeared a single time. The rearrangement links TRBV5-1 to TRBJ2-3, with no clear D. The germline V gene has CDR1 SGHRS and CDR2 YFSETQ. This CDR3 comprises 16 residues. Trimming removed 1 base at V and 0 bases at J, with 12 bases between. The CDR3 is CASSLIGGTSTDTQYF. CDR3 sequence (DNA): TGCGCCAGCAGCTTGATCGGCGGTACTAGCACAGATACGCAGTATTTT.

This chain links TRBV13 with TRBJ1-2; 7 bases map to TRBD1. The CDR3 sequence is 15 residues long. The germline CDR1 and CDR2 sequences are PRHDT and FYEKMQ (reference sequence). Trimming cost V 5 bases and J 2 bases; bases outside gene matches: 8. The CDR3 sequence is CASSGTATRNYGYTF. CDR3 DNA: TGTGCCAGCAGCGGGACAGCCACTAGAAACTATGGCTACACCTTC.

The chain joins TRBV3-1 (or the pseudogene TRBV3-2) to TRBJ2-3; the D gene is possibly TRBD1 (6 bases). Germline-derived CDR1 and CDR2 are LGHDT and YNNKEL (reference sequence). Trimming left V 4 bases short and J 6 bases short, with 14 bases between. The CDR3 sequence is 14 residues long. The CDR3 loop reads CASSPNRVGDTQYF. The CDR3 DNA follows: TGTGCCAGCAGCCCGAACAGGGTTGGGGATACGCAGTATTTT.

This chain links TRBV27 with TRBJ1-5, with D perhaps TRBD1 (6 bases). The CDR3 totals 14 residues. Germline V lookup: CDR1 MNHEY, CDR2 SMNVEV (reference sequence). V dropped 3 bases and J dropped 3 bases, with 9 bases sitting between them. The CDR3 here is CASSLQGNNQPQHF. The CDR3 region has the DNA TGTGCCAGCAGTTTGCAGGGGAACAATCAGCCCCAGCATTTT.

The CDR3 sequence: CASSFGGGRAGETQYF. DNA of the CDR3: TGTGCCAGCTCCTTTGGAGGGGGGAGGGCAGGGGAGACCCAGTACTTC. V usage is TRBV7-2 and J usage is TRBJ2-5; maybe TRBD2 (7 bases). The V gene lost 8 bases and the J gene lost 5 bases, with 24 bases spanning the gap. Germline values: CDR1 SGHTA, CDR2 FQGNSA. The CDR3 contains 16 residues.

This chain connects TRBV6-6 to TRBJ1-4; D may be TRBD1 (5 bases). Germline V CDR1 and CDR2: MNHNY, SVGAGI (reference sequence). CDR3 length equals 15 residues. Trimming stripped 6 bases from V and 7 bases from J, with 18 bases between. Here the CDR3 reads CASSLDGAPGEKLFF. CDR3 DNA sequence: TGTGCCAGCAGCTTAGACGGGGCACCCGGTGAAAAACTGTTTTTT.

The V and J genes are TRBV6-5 and TRBJ1-1, with D uncertain. V shed 2 bases and J shed 0 bases, with 10 bases lying between them. CDR1 is MNHEY, CDR2 SVGAGI, per germline. The CDR3 runs to 15 residues. Here the CDR3 DNA reads TGTGCCAGCAGTTACGGCGCAGGCCTGAACACTGAAGCTTTCTTT. Protein: CASSYGAGLNTEAFF.

The rearrangement uses TRBV7-8 and TRBJ2-3; TRBD1 aligns across 12 bases. Losses at the gene ends were 6 bases for V and 8 bases for J; bases not matched to a gene: 15. The CDR3 runs 17 residues. Germline V gene lookup returns CDR1 SGHVS and CDR2 FQNEAQ. CDR3 region: CASREQGQGALGFTQYF. The CDR3 DNA reads TGTGCCAGCAGAGAACAGGGACAGGGGGCGCTCGGGTTTACGCAGTATTTT.

This chain joins TRBV3-1 (or the pseudogene TRBV3-2) and TRBJ1-1; 7 positions match TRBD1. In germline, CDR1 is LGHDT, CDR2 YNNKEL (reference sequence). J was trimmed by 5 bases and V by 3 bases; bases with no gene match: 6. There are 14 residues in the CDR3. The CDR3 is CASSQRQGGTEAFF. CDR3 coding DNA: TGTGCCAGCAGCCAGAGACAGGGAGGTACTGAAGCTTTCTTT.

V usage is TRBV6-5 and J usage is TRBJ1-1, with D possibly being TRBD1 (6 bases). CDR1 MNHEY and CDR2 SVGAGI come from the germline V gene. The germline V and J ends were trimmed by 2 bases and 4 bases, with 17 bases remaining between them. This CDR3 has 16 residues. In DNA, the CDR3 is TGTGCCAGCAGTTACCCGAGCAGGGGTTGGGGCACTGAAGCTTTCTTT. It yields the protein CASSYPSRGWGTEAFF.

The chain joins TRBV29-1 to TRBJ1-1; D is unclear. V shed 6 bases and J shed 0 bases, with 14 bases lying between them. This CDR3 has 14 amino acids. The germline CDR1 and CDR2 sequences are SQVTM and ANQGSEA. CDR3 residues: CSVALGSVNTEAFF. The CDR3 region has the DNA TGCAGCGTCGCCTTGGGGAGCGTGAACACTGAAGCTTTCTTT.

CDR3 amino acids: CASSQGFGSNEKLFF. CDR3 coding DNA: TGTGCCAGCAGCCAAGGCTTCGGATCTAATGAAAAACTGTTTTTT. The chain is built from TRBV5-5 and TRBJ1-4; no reliable D call. Germline V gene lookup returns CDR1 SGHKS and CDR2 YYEKEE (reference sequence). The CDR3 is made up of 15 amino acids. Trimming left V 4 bases short and J 3 bases short, with 13 bases between. Complete variable domain (other parts from reference TRBV5-5 and TRBJ1-4): DAGVTQSPTHLIKTRGQQVTLRCSPISGHKSVSWYQQVLGQGPQFIFQYYEKEERGRGNFPDRFSARQFPNYSSELNVNALLLGDSALYLCASSQGFGSNEKLFFGSGTQLSVL.

The V call is TRBV7-8, the J call TRBJ2-4; D possibly corresponds to TRBD1 (6 bases). Germline CDR1 SGHVS, CDR2 FQNEAQ. The CDR3 runs 13 residues. V was pared by 7 bases and J by 6 bases, with 13 bases between. DNA of the CDR3: TGTGCCAGCACCCATGAAGGGGGAAACATTCAGTACTTC. Its translation is CASTHEGGNIQYF. Full variable domain (outside the CDR3, taken from reference TRBV7-8 and TRBJ2-4): GAGVSQSPRYKVAKRGQDVALRCDPISGHVSLFWYQQALGQGPEFLTYFQNEAQLDKSGLPSDRFFAERPEGSVSTLKIQRTQQEDSAVYLCASTHEGGNIQYFGAGTRLSVL.

The V and J genes are TRBV29-1 and TRBJ2-7, with 12 positions matching TRBD2. Trimming cost V 4 bases and J 5 bases; bases outside gene matches: 9. CDR3 length: 15 amino acids. Germline V lookup: CDR1 SQVTM, CDR2 ANQGSEA. The DNA of the CDR3 is TGCAGCGTTGCCGGGACTAGCGGGCTGAACGACGAGCAGTACTTC. Residues: CSVAGTSGLNDEQYF.

The V and J genes are TRBV7-6 and TRBJ1-5; 7 bases map to TRBD1. The CDR3 runs 15 residues. Germline V gene lookup returns CDR1 SGHVS and CDR2 FNYEAQ. V shed 3 bases, J shed 6 bases, and the junction held 8 bases outside the gene matches. CDR3 coding DNA: TGTGCCAGCAGCTTGCTGACAGGGAGTTCTCAGCCCCAGCATTTT. This sequence encodes CASSLLTGSSQPQHF.

The chain is built from TRBV27 and TRBJ1-2; 8 bases align to TRBD1. The CDR3 has 14 amino acids. The V gene end was trimmed by 0 bases and the J gene end by 6 bases; junction bases not matched to a gene: 3. Germline CDR1 MNHEY, CDR2 SMNVEV (reference sequence). The CDR3 DNA is TGTGCCAGCAGTTTATCACAGGGGGTGGATGGCTACACCTTC. This sequence encodes CASSLSQGVDGYTF.